This T cell receptor (beta chain) was sequenced during a study of T cell repertoires in cytomegalovirus infection. General observations from the study: CMV-specific HLA-C-restricted TCR beta clonotypes dominated the ex vivo response.

As concerns this clonotype: No antigen is known for it.

TCRdb re-derived calls from the reads in MiXCR, one entry per CDR3 protein. The data contain some 200,000 distinct CDR3 sequences, about 38% of them singletons. Germline assignment: CDR1 MGHRA and CDR2 YSYEKL. The CDR3 is 15 residues long. Between the trimmed V and J ends, which lost 0 bases and 4 bases, there was a span of 12 bases. The TCR comes from a human donor in good health (CMV status not recorded). Some clones in this sample may be carry-over from other donors' samples. The V gene is TRBV4-1, the J gene TRBJ1-2; the D is unclear. The sequenced sample was CD8+ T cells from cultured PBMCs, obtained from culture after CMV antigen stimulation. This CDR3 reads CASSQDSSSFYGYTF. The CDR3 nucleotides read TGCGCCAGCAGCCAAGATTCCAGTAGCTTCTATGGCTACACCTTC.